The 25 T cell receptor beta chains presented below share a single source sample, sequenced in a study of shared clonotypes between healthy human individuals. Clones were sequenced by immunoSEQ multiplex PCR, and TCRdb holds only the in-frame ones, with some missing. The table includes millions of clones, 93% detected once. Sequencing was performed on naive CD4+ T cells from PBMCs. Documented subset: CD45RA+ positively selected. These receptors were collected from a man aged 18 to 29 in good health. Some clones in this sample may be carry-over from other donors' samples.

The chain combines TRBV28 with TRBJ1-2; D is undetermined. The CDR3 length is 12 residues. Per germline, CDR1 MDHEN and CDR2 SYDVKM. V lost 7 bases and J lost 4, with 10 bases in between. The CDR3 spells CASMELSYGYTF. The CDR3 DNA sequence: TGTGCCAGCATGGAATTATCCTATGGCTACACCTTC.

The chain is built from TRBV19 and TRBJ1-2; tentative D call: TRBD1 (6 bases). Germline V CDR1 and CDR2: LNHDA, SQIVND (reference sequence). The V end lost 8 bases, the J end lost 2 bases, and 15 bases lay between the germline ends. The CDR3 spans 14 residues. CDR3 residues: CASQATGLNYGYTF. The CDR3 DNA reads TGTGCCAGTCAAGCTACAGGGTTAAACTATGGCTACACCTTC.

This clone appeared once. This chain connects TRBV21-1 to TRBJ2-1; the table's TRBD1 call for D was not verified on the DNA. TRBV21-1 is given as a pseudogene. CDR3 size: 15 residues. CDR3 coding DNA: TGTGCCATCCTAAGACCGGGACAGGGATCTCATGAGCAGTTCTTC. Amino acids: CAILRPGQGSHEQFF.

The chain uses TRBV5-8 and TRBJ2-3; D gene ambiguous. With 4 bases removed from V and 2 bases from J, the gap between germline ends came to 11 bases. The CDR3 has 14 amino acids. Germline V CDR1 and CDR2: SGHTS, YDEGEE. The CDR3 bases are TGTGCCAGCAGCCTAAGACGGGTCACAGATACGCAGTATTTT. It translates to CASSLRRVTDTQYF.

For the CDR3, the DNA is TGTGCCAGCAGCTGGGAACGGTTTAACTATGGCTACACCTTC. Translating it yields CASSWERFNYGYTF. The chain joins TRBV5-4 to TRBJ1-2, with D uncertain. Trimming shortened V by 3 bases and J by 1 base, and 10 bases separated the two germline ends. The germline gives CDR1 SGHNT, CDR2 YYREEE (reference sequence). The length of the CDR3 is 14 residues.

The chain joins TRBV27 to TRBJ2-5, with D perhaps assigned TRBD1 or TRBD2 (5 bases each). There are 16 residues in the CDR3. V was trimmed by 5 bases and J by 0 bases, leaving 16 bases between them. The germline CDR1 and CDR2 sequences are MNHEY and SMNVEV (reference sequence). CDR3 region: CASSRPGPLNQETQYF. CDR3 in DNA: TGTGCCAGCAGTAGACCGGGACCCCTGAACCAAGAGACCCAGTACTTC.

This chain links TRBV15 with TRBJ2-4, with a possible D match to TRBD2 (7 bases). This CDR3 contains 14 residues. Germline CDR1 LNHNV, CDR2 YYDKDF (reference sequence). Trimming cost V 5 bases and J 10 bases, with 18 bases left between them. The CDR3 DNA follows: TGTGCCACCAGCCAGGATGCGGGGGCAAGTATTCAGTACTTC. It yields the protein CATSQDAGASIQYF.

The rearrangement links TRBV6-5 to TRBJ2-7; 12 bases are a match to TRBD2. After removal of 9 bases from V and 3 bases from J, the junction contained 9 bases not matched to a gene. This CDR3 comprises 15 residues. Germline-derived CDR1 and CDR2 are MNHEY and SVGAGI. The CDR3, as DNA: TGTGCCAGTTCCCGAACTAGCGGGAGGAACTACGAGCAGTACTTC. It yields the protein CASSRTSGRNYEQYF.

The chain couples TRBV9 to TRBJ1-2, with D possibly being TRBD1 (6 bases). From germline, CDR1 is SGDLS and CDR2 YYNGEE. The CDR3 spans 14 residues. V was clipped by 4 bases and J by 4 bases, with 14 bases between them. The CDR3 sequence: CASSLGPDSYGYTF. Here the CDR3 DNA reads TGTGCCAGCAGCCTCGGCCCGGACAGCTATGGCTACACCTTC.

This clone appeared a single time. The chain joins TRBV28 to TRBJ2-7; TRBD2 agrees at 7 bases. Trimming cost V 8 bases and J 2 bases; bases outside gene matches: 12. Looked up from germline, CDR1 is MDHEN and CDR2 is SYDVKM. This CDR3 has 15 residues. The CDR3 sequence: CASCGGGTPTYEQYF. For the CDR3, the DNA is TGTGCCAGCTGCGGCGGGGGTACCCCCACCTACGAGCAGTACTTC.

Here the CDR3 DNA reads TGTGCCAGCAGTTATGGGGGGGTCCAGCCCCAGCATTTT. Its protein is CASSYGGVQPQHF. This rearrangement joins TRBV6-1 to TRBJ1-5; the D gene is possibly TRBD1 (5 bases). Looked up from germline, CDR1 is MNHNS and CDR2 is SASEGT. Trimming pared 5 bases from V and 7 bases from J, leaving 12 bases between. The CDR3 contains 13 residues.

This chain links TRBV5-4 with TRBJ2-1; 9 bases agree with TRBD2. The CDR3 runs to 16 residues. The germline V gene encodes CDR1 SGHNT and CDR2 YYREEE (reference sequence). Trimming took 0 bases from V and 4 from J; bases not matched to a gene: 5. The CDR3 spells CASSLGASGTYNEQFF. The CDR3 coding sequence is TGTGCCAGCAGCTTGGGGGCTAGCGGGACTTACAATGAGCAGTTCTTC. Complete variable domain (other parts from reference TRBV5-4 and TRBJ2-1): ETGVTQSPTHLIKTRGQQVTLRCSSQSGHNTVSWYQQALGQGPQFIFQYYREEENGRGNFPPRFSGLQFPNYSSELNVNALELDDSALYLCASSLGASGTYNEQFFGPGTRLTVL.

This rearrangement joins TRBV10-3 to TRBJ2-7; 9 nucleotides align to TRBD1. This CDR3 contains 15 residues. Germline trimming cut 6 bases from V and 7 bases from J; bases unmatched to any gene: 13. Germline V CDR1 and CDR2: ENHRY, SYGVKD. The CDR3 region is CAISAITGTGSEQYF. CDR3 in DNA: TGTGCCATCAGCGCTATTACCGGGACAGGGAGTGAGCAGTACTTC.

This clone was seen a few times. The J gene is TRBJ1-2, the V gene TRBV15; 7 bases are shared with TRBD1. V was clipped by 3 bases and J by 8 bases; unmatched bases: 12. The germline gives CDR1 LNHNV, CDR2 YYDKDF (reference sequence). The CDR3 is 15 amino acids. For the CDR3, the DNA is TGTGCCACCAGCAGGCGACAGGGTTATTTCTGGGGCTACACCTTC. Protein sequence: CATSRRQGYFWGYTF.

The chain has TRBV6-5 and TRBJ2-3; D possibly corresponds to TRBD2 (5 bases). Germline CDR1 reads MNHEY; CDR2 reads SVGAGI. This CDR3 has 15 residues. Between the trimmed V and J ends, which lost 2 bases and 2 bases, there was a span of 11 bases. DNA of the CDR3: TGTGCCAGCAGTTACGGGAGTACTTTCACAGATACGCAGTATTTT. Its protein product is CASSYGSTFTDTQYF.

The chain is built from TRBV19 and TRBJ1-1; possible D gene TRBD1, 5 bases. The germline V gene has CDR1 LNHDA and CDR2 SQIVND (reference sequence). The CDR3 is made up of 13 amino acids. Trimming removed 7 bases from V and 3 bases from J, with 12 bases in between. The CDR3 spells CASIRGGYTEAFF. The DNA for the CDR3 is TGTGCCAGTATTCGTGGGGGGTACACTGAAGCTTTCTTT.

The V call is TRBV6-1, the J call TRBJ2-7; no clear D. Per the germline V gene, CDR1 is MNHNS and CDR2 is SASEGT. The CDR3 consists of 15 residues. V was clipped by 6 bases and J by 3 bases, with 18 bases between them. The CDR3 DNA reads as TGTGCCAGCAGCTTGAAAGAGGAAGACCTCTACGAGCAGTACTTC. This encodes CASSLKEEDLYEQYF.

V is TRBV20-1 and J is TRBJ2-1; possible D gene TRBD1, 5 bases. Per the germline V gene, CDR1 is DFQATT and CDR2 is SNEGSKA (reference sequence). Trimming pared 3 bases from V and 9 bases from J, leaving 9 bases between. The CDR3 contains 11 residues. DNA of the CDR3: TGCAGTGCTAGCCTCCAGGGTGAGCAGTTCTTC. Its protein is CSASLQGEQFF.

The J gene is TRBJ2-7, the V gene TRBV7-9, with D unresolved. V gave up 5 bases and J gave up 4 bases, with 9 bases separating them. The CDR3 loop spans 12 amino acids. Per germline, CDR1 SEHNR and CDR2 FQNEAQ (reference sequence). Here the CDR3 DNA reads TGTGCCAGCAGCGACCACCCTTACGAGCAGTACTTC. Protein: CASSDHPYEQYF.

This chain links TRBV11-3 with TRBJ2-2, with 8 bases lining up with TRBD2. Trimming at V came to 4 bases and at J to 1 base, leaving 5 bases not matched to a gene. Looked up from germline, CDR1 is SGHNT and CDR2 is YENEEA. The CDR3 spans 16 residues. The CDR3 is CASSWIAGLNTGELFF. CDR3 DNA: TGTGCCAGCAGCTGGATAGCGGGACTGAACACCGGGGAGCTGTTTTTT. Using reference TRBV11-3 and TRBJ2-2 for the parts outside the CDR3, the full variable domain is EAGVVQSPRYKIIEKKQPVAFWCNPISGHNTLYWYLQNLGQGPELLIRYENEEAVDDSQLPKDRFSAERLKGVDSTLKIQPAELGDSAVYLCASSWIAGLNTGELFFGEGSRLTVL.

The chain combines TRBV5-4 with TRBJ2-1; TRBD2 matches 11 bases. The CDR3 contains 16 residues. V gave up 1 base and J gave up 4 bases; unmatched junction bases: 4. Germline-derived CDR1 and CDR2 are SGHNT and YYREEE (reference sequence). The CDR3, as DNA: TGTGCCAGCAGCTTGCAGGGACTAGCGGAATACAATGAGCAGTTCTTC. It encodes CASSLQGLAEYNEQFF. Together with reference TRBV5-4 and TRBJ2-1, the CDR3 gives the full variable domain: ETGVTQSPTHLIKTRGQQVTLRCSSQSGHNTVSWYQQALGQGPQFIFQYYREEENGRGNFPPRFSGLQFPNYSSELNVNALELDDSALYLCASSLQGLAEYNEQFFGPGTRLTVL.

CDR3 DNA: TGTGCCAGCAGCTTCGGGGCAGGGTTTGGCTACACCTTC. This sequence encodes CASSFGAGFGYTF. The V and J genes are TRBV2 and TRBJ1-2; possibly TRBD1 for D (5 bases). The CDR3 sequence is 13 residues long. V was clipped by 6 bases and J by 7 bases, with 15 bases between them. Germline loops: CDR1 SNHLY, CDR2 FYNNEI.

V gene TRBV7-2 combines with J gene TRBJ1-2; weak D call: TRBD1 (5 bases). Germline V gives CDR1 SGHTA, CDR2 FQGNSA. The V end was cut by 1 base, the J end by 4 bases, with 16 bases between. The CDR3 length is 16 residues. For the CDR3, the DNA is TGTGCCAGCAGCTTAGGGGGCCAGGGACTTCTCTATGGCTACACCTTC. Its protein is CASSLGGQGLLYGYTF.

The rearrangement links TRBV28 to TRBJ2-7; D could derive from TRBD1 or TRBD2 (5 bases each). V gave up 6 bases and J gave up 5 bases, with 20 bases separating them. The germline V gene has CDR1 MDHEN and CDR2 SYDVKM. The CDR3 is made up of 15 amino acids. The CDR3 reads CASSPSGTFWNEQYF. The CDR3 coding sequence is TGTGCCAGCAGCCCCTCCGGGACCTTCTGGAACGAGCAGTACTTC.

The CDR3 spells CASSGDKPYEQYF. DNA of the CDR3: TGTGCCAGCTCGGGGGACAAGCCCTACGAGCAGTACTTC. The chain couples TRBV11-3 to TRBJ2-7; D possibly matches TRBD1 or TRBD2 (6 bases each). The V end was cut by 8 bases, the J end by 2 bases, with 13 bases between. This CDR3 has 13 amino acids. CDR1 is SGHNT, CDR2 YENEEA, per germline.